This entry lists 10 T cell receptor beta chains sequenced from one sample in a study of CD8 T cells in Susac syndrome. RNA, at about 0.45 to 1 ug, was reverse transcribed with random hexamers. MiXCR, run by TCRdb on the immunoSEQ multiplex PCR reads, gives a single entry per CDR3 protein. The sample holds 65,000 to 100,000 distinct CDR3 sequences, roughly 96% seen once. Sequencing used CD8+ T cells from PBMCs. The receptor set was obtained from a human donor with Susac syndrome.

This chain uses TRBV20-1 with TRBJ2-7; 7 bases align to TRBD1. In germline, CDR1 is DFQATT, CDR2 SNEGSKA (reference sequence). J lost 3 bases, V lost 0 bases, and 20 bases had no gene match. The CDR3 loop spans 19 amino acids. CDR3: CSARDSSRGSTLPFYEQYF. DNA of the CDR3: TGCAGTGCTAGAGATTCATCCAGGGGGTCTACCCTTCCATTCTACGAGCAGTACTTC.

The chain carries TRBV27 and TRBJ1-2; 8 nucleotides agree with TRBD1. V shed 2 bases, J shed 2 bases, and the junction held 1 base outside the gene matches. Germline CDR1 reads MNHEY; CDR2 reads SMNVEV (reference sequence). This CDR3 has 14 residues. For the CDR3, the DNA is TGTGCCAGCAGTTTAACAGGGGGGAACTATGGCTACACCTTC. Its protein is CASSLTGGNYGYTF.

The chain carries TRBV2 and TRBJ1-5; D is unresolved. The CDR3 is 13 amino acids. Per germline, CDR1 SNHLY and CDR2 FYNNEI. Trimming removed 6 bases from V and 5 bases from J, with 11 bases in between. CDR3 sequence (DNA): TGTGCCAGCAGGGACCTTTATGATCAGCCCCAGCATTTT. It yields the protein CASRDLYDQPQHF.

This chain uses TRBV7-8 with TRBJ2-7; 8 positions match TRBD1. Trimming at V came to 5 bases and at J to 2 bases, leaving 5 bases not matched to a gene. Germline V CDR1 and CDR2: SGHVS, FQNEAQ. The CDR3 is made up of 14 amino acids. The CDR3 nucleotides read TGTGCCAGCAGCCCGGACAGGGCCGCCTACGAGCAGTACTTC. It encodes CASSPDRAAYEQYF.

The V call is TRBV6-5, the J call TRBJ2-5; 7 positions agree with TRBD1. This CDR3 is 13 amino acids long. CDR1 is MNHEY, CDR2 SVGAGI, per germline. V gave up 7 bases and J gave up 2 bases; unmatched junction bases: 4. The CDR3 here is CASMRTGQETQYF. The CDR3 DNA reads TGTGCCAGCATGCGGACAGGACAAGAGACCCAGTACTTC.

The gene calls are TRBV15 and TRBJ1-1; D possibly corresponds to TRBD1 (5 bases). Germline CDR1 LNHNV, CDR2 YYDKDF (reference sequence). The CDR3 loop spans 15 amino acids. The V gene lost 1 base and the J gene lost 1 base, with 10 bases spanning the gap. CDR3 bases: TGTGCCACCAGCAGAGGACAGAGCAAGAACACTGAAGCTTTCTTT. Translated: CATSRGQSKNTEAFF. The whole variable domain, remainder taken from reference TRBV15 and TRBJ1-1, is DAMVIQNPRYQVTQFGKPVTLSCSQTLNHNVMYWYQQKSSQAPKLLFHYYDKDFNNEADTPDNFQSRRPNTSFCFLDIRSPGLGDTAMYLCATSRGQSKNTEAFFGQGTRLTVV.

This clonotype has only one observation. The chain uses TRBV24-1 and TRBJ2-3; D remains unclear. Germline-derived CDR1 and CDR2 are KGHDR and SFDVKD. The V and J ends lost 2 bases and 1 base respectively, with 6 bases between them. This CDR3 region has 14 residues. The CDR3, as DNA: TGTGCCACCAGTGATTGGTATGGCACAGATACGCAGTATTTT. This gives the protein CATSDWYGTDTQYF.

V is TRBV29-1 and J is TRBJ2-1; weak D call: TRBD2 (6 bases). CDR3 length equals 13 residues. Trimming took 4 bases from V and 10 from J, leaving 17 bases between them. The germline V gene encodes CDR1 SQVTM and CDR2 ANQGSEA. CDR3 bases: TGCAGCGTTGTTGAGGTCGGCGGGAACGAGCAGTTCTTC. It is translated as CSVVEVGGNEQFF.

CDR3 loop: CASSQGDRKESDEQFF. The CDR3 DNA reads as TGCGCCAGCAGCCAAGGAGACAGGAAGGAGTCTGATGAGCAGTTCTTC. This rearrangement joins TRBV4-3 to TRBJ2-1; TRBD1 is a possible D gene (6 bases). V shed 1 base and J shed 8 bases, with 18 bases lying between them. This CDR3 has 16 residues. Germline CDR1 reads LGHNA; CDR2 reads YSLEER.

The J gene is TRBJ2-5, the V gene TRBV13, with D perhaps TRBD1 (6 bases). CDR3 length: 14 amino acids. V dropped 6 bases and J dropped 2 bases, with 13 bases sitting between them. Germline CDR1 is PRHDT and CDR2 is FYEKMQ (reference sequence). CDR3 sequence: CASSKRGQQETQYF. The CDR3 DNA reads TGTGCCAGCAGTAAACGCGGACAGCAAGAGACCCAGTACTTC.